This T cell receptor beta chain was sequenced during a study of beta chain features in type 1 diabetes. Points from the study as a whole: When VDJ junctions were examined, type 1 diabetes patients showed fewer insertions and more deletions.

Expressed TCRB transcripts got sequenced, as all isolated RNA was reverse transcribed. This table comes from immunoSEQ multiplex PCR, and its TCRdb copy is limited to in-frame clones, with some not included. The data contain some 220,000 clones, approximately 10% of them singletons. Germline V gives CDR1 SGDLS, CDR2 YYNGEE. V dropped 2 bases and J dropped 3 bases, with 9 bases sitting between them. CDR3 length equals 13 residues. Only a few counts were recorded for this clone. Its antigen is unidentified. The rearrangement links TRBV9 to TRBJ2-7, with D perhaps TRBD1 or TRBD2 (5 bases each). Sequencing was done on a sample of central memory CD4+ T cells from blood. This receptor was obtained from a man aged 18 to 29 in good health. DNA of the CDR3: TGTGCCAGCAGCGTGGGACGGGACTACGAGCAGTACTTC. Its protein is CASSVGRDYEQYF. The entire variable domain, with the rest obtained from reference TRBV9 and TRBJ2-7, is as follows: DSGVTQTPKHLITATGQRVTLRCSPRSGDLSVYWYQQSLDQGLQFLIQYYNGEERAKGNILERFSAQQFPDLHSELNLSSLELGDSALYFCASSVGRDYEQYFGPGTRLTVT.